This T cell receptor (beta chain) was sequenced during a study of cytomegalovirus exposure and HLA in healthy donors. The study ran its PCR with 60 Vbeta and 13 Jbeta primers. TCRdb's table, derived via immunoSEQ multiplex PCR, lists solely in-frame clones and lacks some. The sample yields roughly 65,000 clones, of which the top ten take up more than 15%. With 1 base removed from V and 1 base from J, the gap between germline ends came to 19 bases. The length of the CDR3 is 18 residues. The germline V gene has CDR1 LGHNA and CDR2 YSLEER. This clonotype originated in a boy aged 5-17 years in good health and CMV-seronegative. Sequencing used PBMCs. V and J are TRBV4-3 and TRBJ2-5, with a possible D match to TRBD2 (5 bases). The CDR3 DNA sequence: TGCGCCAGCAGCCAAGCCCTCCGCCGAGACGGACTCCAAGAGACCCAGTACTTC. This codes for CASSQALRRDGLQETQYF.